This paragraph reports one T cell receptor beta chain. What this receptor recognizes is not known. Base quality data are lacking; no much larger clone is found one base away. In the prospective study, participants were 18 to 89 years old, resided in about two dozen geographic areas of the United States, and were enrolled through a virtual design. To assign participants to cohorts, the prospective study relied on clinical history that participants themselves reported in a screening survey and a study questionnaire. Recovered participants in ImmuneRACE Cohort 3 were defined by two consecutive negative NP/OP PCR tests, clearance by a healthcare professional, or resolution of symptoms. In the prospective study, whole blood, serum and a nasopharyngeal or oropharyngeal swab were collected from each participant by mobile phlebotomists. Additional blood draws and questionnaires over an approximately two-month period could optionally be provided by prospective study participants. Blood samples from the prospective study were shipped frozen or at room temperature prior to DNA extraction.

Between the V and J ends, shortened by 2 bases and 4 bases respectively, the junction contains 11 bases. As encoded in the germline V gene, CDR1 is MDHEN while CDR2 is SYDVKM. Its CDR3 holds 14 amino acids, cysteine through phenylalanine. The sequence is cut down to CDR3 DNA, 42 bases in frame from base 1. TCRbeta CDR3 regions were amplified from genomic DNA using the immunoSEQ Assay, a bias-controlled multiplex PCR. For the original study's pipeline: The number of nucleated cells in each sample was estimated by amplification of reference gene primers within the assay. To quantify the absolute abundance of each unique TCRbeta CDR3 rearrangement, sequence reads were collapsed and filtered. Productive Simpson clonality was computed per sample as the square root of Simpson's diversity index over productive rearrangements. As stored in TCRdb, this immuneACCESS dataset retains in-frame rearrangements with V and J assigned. A fraction of the clones does not appear; measured against another copy, unresolved V genes explain less than half of the discrepancy, and the remainder lacks a known reason. Clone size and V and J calls were adopted from that table, with D and trimming inferred from the DNA. Present in this sample are about 200,000 clones, approximately 83% of which were seen just once. The ten largest clones add up to roughly 6.9% of the sample.

These data come from a study of blood T cell repertoires in COVID-19 (dated by TCRdb to 2019 to 2021). As for the study more broadly: The collaborator samples originated in the United States, Italy and Spain and spanned the acute and convalescent phases of COVID-19. The prospective study material was composed of cDNA or gDNA derived from T cells, B-cell-depleted T cells, or PBMCs. Deeply sampled blood TCRbeta repertoires from subjects exposed to, actively infected with, or recovered from COVID-19 were included in the dataset. A freely available public database, intended as a resource for researchers studying the immune response to SARS-CoV-2, is where the repertoires were released. Samples were obtained from the ongoing ImmuneRACE study (first 160 participants) and from over a thousand subjects provided by 6 global collaborators. Nearly every sample came with metadata listing a de-identified subject ID, COVID-19 status, age in years and sex. Where available, HLA class I and class II types were obtained from metadata supplied by the sample provider rather than from assay-based typing.

General conclusions and limits of the study: The quantity of clinical and demographic metadata differed by source and by participant and was supplied without curation.

The chain uses TRBV28 and TRBJ1-2, and the D gene may be TRBD1, 5 bases matching. Material for sequencing was PBMCs or T cells enriched from blood (not recorded which). The receptor was isolated from a man between 40 and 49 years old who had recovered from COVID-19. The CDR3: CASSLGADLYGYTF. The nucleotide sequence reads TGTGCCAGCAGTTTAGGGGCAGATCTCTATGGCTACACCTTC.